What follows describes a single TCR beta chain. Its cognate antigen has yet to be identified. Base qualities are not provided; no much larger clone lies one nucleotide away. This specimen belongs to a study of T cell repertoires and Cas9 in healthy adults (dated by TCRdb to between 2017 and 2018). With respect to the entire study: Multi-effector potency, cytotoxicity and lineage determination within the CD4 and CD8 compartments were characterized for SpCas9-reactive T cells. The study examined preexisting T cell immunity against the Streptococcus pyogenes Cas9 nuclease (SpCas9) used in CRISPR gene editing. The full study reports these points: In vitro, the proliferation and function of SpCas9-reactive effector T cells were reported to be mitigated by SpCas9-reactive regulatory T cells.

The CDR3, from cysteine to phenylalanine, totals 16 residues. Only the CDR3 portion is preserved as DNA: 48 bases, with reading frame beginning at the first base. The germline V gene encodes CDR1 SGHRS and CDR2 YFSETQ. The trim is 0 bases for V and 6 bases for J, with a gap of 17 bases between the germline ends. Healthy humans were used as donors in the study. The library came from the immunoSEQ multiplex PCR assay. The clones in this table, taken by TCRdb from immuneACCESS, are in-frame only. Not every clone is retained; where verified, under half of the shortfall comes from an unresolved V gene, and the cause of the rest is unknown. In all, the sample holds fewer than 25,000 clones, and about 90% of those were seen once. The ten largest make up less than 2% of the sample.

Specimen: CD4+ effector T cells (CD127+, CD25-, CD137-, CD154-) from PBMCs; culture status not recorded. The receptor comes from a human donor in good health. The chain is assembled from TRBV5-1 and TRBJ2-3; D gene: possibly TRBD2, on 5 matching bases. The sequenced DNA is TGCGCCAGCAGCTTGGTATCCGGGGTCGTGGTTGATACGCAGTATTTT. Its amino acids are CASSLVSGVVVDTQYF.